The 19 T cell receptor beta chains reported below all come from one sample, sequenced in a study of T cell responses to AZD1222 COVID-19 vaccine. Assay: immunoSEQ multiplex PCR; the TCRdb copy retains only in-frame clones and omits some. The table lists about 140,000 clones, approximately 90% of them singletons, with 2.5% to 3.5% in the top ten. The sequenced sample was peripheral blood, obtained 28 days after the second AZD1222 dose. The receptors were sampled from an adult who received the AZD1222 COVID-19 vaccine.

V gene TRBV3-1 (or the pseudogene TRBV3-2) combines with J gene TRBJ2-2, with a weak D call TRBD1 (7 bases). Trimming left V 5 bases short and J 5 bases short, with 15 bases between. The CDR3 contains 15 residues. Germline CDR1 is LGHDT and CDR2 is YNNKEL (reference sequence). The chain's CDR3 is CASSFRGAGTGELFF. CDR3 in DNA: TGTGCCAGCAGCTTCAGGGGGGCAGGTACCGGGGAGCTGTTTTTT.

The chain links TRBV19 to TRBJ1-5; 7 nucleotides align to TRBD1. V dropped 7 bases and J dropped 7; count of bases not matched to a gene: 7. The germline CDR1 and CDR2 sequences are LNHDA and SQIVND (reference sequence). The CDR3 is 13 amino acids. CDR3 amino acids: CASNPQGIQPQHF. The CDR3 bases are TGTGCCAGTAATCCACAGGGGATACAGCCCCAGCATTTT.

The chain has TRBV30 and TRBJ1-2; no reliable D call. This CDR3 has 12 residues. Looked up from germline, CDR1 is GTSNPN and CDR2 is SVGIG (reference sequence). Trimming took 7 bases from V and 6 from J, leaving 15 bases between them. The CDR3 DNA follows: TGTGCCTTACACCGGGGTTCGCATGGCTACACCTTC. Encoded protein: CALHRGSHGYTF.

V and J are TRBV18 and TRBJ1-5; 8 nucleotides line up with TRBD1. CDR1 is KGHSH and CDR2 is LQKENI in the germline V gene. This CDR3 is built from 15 residues. V shed 2 bases and J 4 bases; nucleotides not matched to a gene: 4. For the CDR3, the DNA is TGTGCCAGCTCACCAAACAGGGGGGAGAATCAGCCCCAGCATTTT. Translated: CASSPNRGENQPQHF.

V usage is TRBV28 and J usage is TRBJ1-2, with D possibly matching TRBD1 (5 bases). V shed 6 bases and J shed 6 bases, with 14 bases lying between them. Germline-derived CDR1 and CDR2 are MDHEN and SYDVKM. CDR3 length: 13 amino acids. CDR3: CASSPNGGNGYTF. For the CDR3, the DNA is TGTGCCAGCAGCCCCAATGGGGGGAATGGCTACACCTTC.

This chain connects TRBV6-5 to TRBJ2-7; 8 bases agree with TRBD1. This CDR3 comprises 13 residues. The trim removed 6 bases at V and 5 bases at J, leaving 6 bases unmatched. Per the germline V gene, CDR1 is MNHEY and CDR2 is SVGAGI. Here the CDR3 DNA reads TGTGCCAGCAGCCGTACAGGGGGAGACGAGCAGTACTTC. It specifies CASSRTGGDEQYF.

The chain recombines TRBV15 with TRBJ1-2; D might be TRBD1 (5 bases). Trimming removed 5 bases from V and 4 bases from J, with 17 bases in between. The CDR3 runs 15 residues. Germline CDR1 is LNHNV and CDR2 is YYDKDF (reference sequence). CDR3 in amino acids: CATSPWGSAGYGYTF. The CDR3 DNA is TGTGCCACCAGCCCATGGGGCAGTGCTGGCTATGGCTACACCTTC.

The rearrangement joins TRBV6-2 or TRBV6-3 to TRBJ1-1; tentatively, D is TRBD1 (6 bases). Per the germline V gene, CDR1 is MNHEY and CDR2 is SVGEGT. Trimming removed 4 bases from V and 8 bases from J, with 20 bases in between. This CDR3 has 15 amino acids. The CDR3 loop reads CASSSPQGTTLEAFF. Written as DNA, the CDR3 is TGTGCCAGCAGTTCTCCCCAGGGGACAACACTCGAAGCTTTCTTT.

The genes are TRBV28 and TRBJ1-2; D uncertain. The CDR3 runs to 14 residues. Trimming cost V 6 bases and J 3 bases, with 14 bases left between them. Per the germline V gene, CDR1 is MDHEN and CDR2 is SYDVKM. The DNA of the CDR3 is TGTGCCAGCAGCCGCATATCTGGGGACTATGGCTACACCTTC. Amino acids: CASSRISGDYGYTF.

In this sample, this clone turned up a few times. The chain uses TRBV28 and TRBJ1-5; D call uncertain. V shed 2 bases and J shed 4 bases, with 0 bases lying between them. CDR3 length: 11 amino acids. Looked up from germline, CDR1 is MDHEN and CDR2 is SYDVKM. The CDR3 reads CASSLNQPQHF. In nucleotides, the CDR3 is TGTGCCAGCAGTTTAAATCAGCCCCAGCATTTT.

The J gene is TRBJ2-5, the V gene TRBV7-9, with 11 bases aligning to TRBD2. Per germline, CDR1 SEHNR and CDR2 FQNEAQ (reference sequence). The CDR3 totals 16 residues. The ends lost 1 base at V and 4 bases at J; junction bases unmatched: 5. CDR3 sequence: CASSLDLAGGSETQYF. The CDR3 DNA reads TGTGCCAGCAGCTTAGATCTAGCGGGGGGTTCAGAGACCCAGTACTTC.

This chain connects TRBV30 to TRBJ1-3; tentative D call: TRBD1 (5 bases). The CDR3 extends over 13 amino acids. V was clipped by 0 bases and J by 4 bases, with 7 bases between them. Germline V gives CDR1 GTSNPN, CDR2 SVGIG (reference sequence). CDR3 sequence reads: CAWSVSGGNTIYF. The DNA for the CDR3 is TGTGCCTGGAGTGTATCAGGGGGAAACACCATATATTTT.

This rearrangement joins TRBV5-5 to TRBJ2-1; 7 positions agree with TRBD2. The CDR3 totals 17 residues. Germline trimming cut 3 bases from V and 5 bases from J; bases unmatched to any gene: 14. The germline CDR1 and CDR2 sequences are SGHKS and YYEKEE (reference sequence). The DNA for the CDR3 is TGTGCCAGCAGCTCCGGGGACTACCGACTTCGTAACAATGAGCAGTTCTTC. It translates to CASSSGDYRLRNNEQFF.

The chain has TRBV10-2 and TRBJ1-2, with 9 nucleotides matching TRBD1. CDR1 and CDR2 from the germline V gene are WSHSY and SAAADI. J gave up 8 bases and V 5 bases, and 12 bases lay outside the gene matches. The CDR3 extends over 15 amino acids. CDR3 protein: CASSPNSQGAGGYTF. CDR3 sequence (DNA): TGCGCCAGCAGTCCTAATTCACAGGGGGCTGGGGGCTACACCTTC.

The chain employs TRBV5-4 and TRBJ1-2; weak D call: TRBD1 (5 bases). The germline CDR1 and CDR2 sequences are SGHNT and YYREEE (reference sequence). The ends were cut back, 2 bases at V and 4 bases at J, with 12 bases in the middle. The CDR3 length is 14 residues. This CDR3 is CASSFQGYGYGYTF. CDR3 DNA: TGTGCCAGCAGCTTTCAGGGATACGGCTATGGCTACACCTTC.

The chain joins TRBV6-1 to TRBJ2-1; D is unclear. CDR3 length equals 13 residues. Looked up from germline, CDR1 is MNHNS and CDR2 is SASEGT. V was pared by 3 bases and J by 9 bases, with 12 bases between. This CDR3 reads CASSDRSGGEQFF. CDR3 coding DNA: TGTGCCAGCAGTGATAGGTCTGGCGGTGAGCAGTTCTTC.

The table lists this clone with a few counts. The rearrangement joins TRBV30 to TRBJ2-7; D ambiguous. The germline V gene has CDR1 GTSNPN and CDR2 SVGIG (reference sequence). CDR3 length: 12 residues. Deletions cut 5 bases from V and 6 bases from J, with 14 bases between. The CDR3 DNA sequence: TGTGCCTGGGGGAAGGATCTCCGCGAGCAGTACTTC. It is translated as CAWGKDLREQYF.

This clone was observed a single time. This chain joins TRBV21-1 and TRBJ1-1; the table names TRBD1, a call not compared with the DNA. TRBV21-1 is recorded as a pseudogene. The CDR3 is 19 residues long. The CDR3 DNA sequence: TGTGCCAGCAGCAAAAATCACGAGGGACAGGGACCTCTGAACACTGAAGCTTTCTTT. Amino acid sequence: CASSKNHEGQGPLNTEAFF.

The chain joins TRBV18 to TRBJ1-1; D remains unclear. The CDR3 sequence is 15 residues long. V lost 3 bases and J lost 1, with 12 bases in between. Germline V lookup: CDR1 KGHSH, CDR2 LQKENI. DNA of the CDR3: TGTGCCAGCTCACCGAGCACCCAATCGAACACTGAAGCTTTCTTT. This gives the protein CASSPSTQSNTEAFF.